The sequence of this T cell receptor beta chain was determined in a study of vaccination and CD4 T cells after COVID-19. The V end was cut by 1 base, the J end by 4 bases, with 11 bases between. The CDR3 runs to 15 residues. Germline V lookup: CDR1 SGHDN, CDR2 FVKESK. The Oncomine TCR Beta short-read assay generated sequence data from the DNA of cultured CD4+ T cells. Cultures of CD4+ T cells served as the source for extracting genomic DNA. TCRdb reanalysed the PCR reads using MiXCR and keeps one entry per CDR3 protein. The table records approximately 5,700 distinct CDR3 sequences, approximately 40% of them present only once. Treatment defined: roughly 10-day PBMC culture with coronavirus spike peptide pools or control peptides (ViraFEST assay). The unexposed donor provided CD4+ T cells, which were taken before the COVID-19 pandemic (2011-2018). With respect to this clonotype: Its target is not known.

The chain recombines TRBV14 with TRBJ2-1, with a possible D match to TRBD2 (7 bases). The specimen was CD4+ T cells from blood, cultured in vitro. The sequence was obtained from a human donor in good health. CDR3 sequence (DNA): TGTGCCAGCAGCCAAGGCGGGGGCCTATACAATGAGCAGTTCTTC. Translating gives CASSQGGGLYNEQFF.